Below, one TCR beta chain is given with its context. The antigen is not known. This specimen belongs to a study of post-analysis software for immune sequencing data. The overall study: The courses of disease that were included comprised relapsing-remitting, secondary progressive and progressive-relapsing multiple sclerosis. Study outcomes and limitations: Four or five TRBV segments (TRBV5-6, TRBV5-1 and TRBV20-1 among them) occurred more frequently in patients than in controls.

TCR beta libraries were prepared from cDNA with unique molecular identifiers. TCRdb independently ran MiXCR on the PCR reads; one entry per CDR3 protein. The sample holds about 770,000 distinct CDR3 sequences, 46% seen once. CDR1 and CDR2 from the germline V gene are MDHEN and SYDVKM. V was trimmed by 6 bases and J by 7 bases, leaving 19 bases between them. The CDR3 covers 15 residues. The chain is built from TRBV28 and TRBJ2-4; possible D gene TRBD2, 5 bases. The sequence derives from a girl aged 10 to 17 with multiple sclerosis. The sample consisted of blood. Here the CDR3 DNA reads TGTGCCAGCAGCCTAGCCTTTCGGGAAGGGAACATTCAGTACTTC. This gives the protein CASSLAFREGNIQYF.